The sequence of this T cell receptor (beta chain) was determined in a study of T-cell reconstitution after alpha-beta-depleted transplantation in children listed by TCRdb under 2016. Notes on the research overall: Using TCR repertoire profiling, the study quantitatively followed how T-cell immune reconstitution unfolded in children after TCRalphabeta/CD19-depleted allogeneic hematopoietic cell transplantation. The investigation overall reported the following: Over subsequent months, a decline in hyperexpanded clone frequencies was noted, and after one year, T-cell counts and TCRbeta diversity were mostly ascribed to newly produced T cells. The apparently early alphabetaT-cell count recovery about two months after transplant was reportedly dependent on only several hundred rapidly expanded clones derived from non-depleted graft cells. The high TCRbeta diversity at day 60 in some patients was ascribed to recipient T cells and intrathymic progenitors that had survived conditioning.

The treatment or condition label of this sample denotes: allogeneic hematopoietic cell transplantation with graft depleted of TCRalphabeta T cells and CD19 B cells. The children who served as transplant recipients had been given grafts of TCRalphabeta/CD19-depleted allogeneic hematopoietic cells. The method behind the library was PCR. Reads for this sample came from an Illumina HiSeq 2500. Molecular barcoding was employed in the preparation of TCR libraries, with unique molecular identifiers being used to normalize TCRbeta repertoire quantification. The raw public data were reprocessed by TCRdb itself: fastp quality trimming at Q25, MiXCR clonotype calling, in-frame beta chains only. CDR3 protein duplicates are merged, each entry listing the most common genes and DNA. Here the sample has roughly 490,000 distinct CDR3 sequences; roughly an eighth occur a single time. In total, the top ten clones hold 14% of the sample.

Counted from cysteine to phenylalanine, this CDR3 has 13 amino acids. Of the read, only the CDR3 DNA is kept; its 39 bases are in frame from base 1. V is clipped by 6 bases and J by 6 bases, and the sequence between their germline boundaries is 14 bases long. CDR1 SEHNR and CDR2 FQNEAQ are derived from the germline V gene (reference sequence). This clonotype was seen more than once but under ten times. What antigen it recognizes has not been identified. No quality values exist for individual bases; no much larger clone is one base distant. The V gene is TRBV7-9 and the J gene is TRBJ1-2; the D gene remains uncertain. This TCR came from a female patient aged 2-10 years who had a stem cell transplant for aplastic anemia, so the T cells may come from the graft donor. The source was PBMCs, mostly from graft donor cells, collected 180 days after TCRalphabeta/CD19-depleted stem cell transplant. The DNA reads TGTGCCAGCAGAGGGTTAAGGGCGAATGGCTACACCTTC. The encoded protein is CASRGLRANGYTF.